What follows are 26 T cell receptor beta chains derived from one specimen sequenced in a study of OX40 agonist ivuxolimab in advanced cancers. Libraries were prepared by immunoSEQ multiplex PCR; TCRdb keeps only in-frame clonotypes and omits some of them. The profile covers nearly 85,000 clones, with 80% to 90% appearing a single time and roughly 1.9% taken by the ten largest. Sequenced here: CD4+ or CD8+ T cells sorted from blood, sampled in a trial of the OX40 agonist ivuxolimab. Receptors originate from an adult with an advanced solid tumor such as melanoma, head and neck, liver or kidney cancer.

The V gene is TRBV7-3, the J gene TRBJ2-7, with 8 nucleotides matching TRBD1. Germline assignment: CDR1 SGHTA and CDR2 FQGTGA. Trimming removed 5 bases from V and 1 base from J; junction bases left unmatched: 10. The CDR3 is 16 amino acids. The CDR3 loop reads CASSPASGQVSYEQYF. In DNA, the CDR3 is TGTGCCAGCAGCCCGGCTTCGGGACAGGTTTCCTACGAGCAGTACTTC. Together with reference TRBV7-3 and TRBJ2-7, the CDR3 gives the full variable domain: GAGVSQTPSNKVTEKGKYVELRCDPISGHTALYWYRQSLGQGPEFLIYFQGTGAADDSGLPNDRFFAVRPEGSVSTLKIQRTERGDSAVYLCASSPASGQVSYEQYFGPGTRLTVT.

This rearrangement joins TRBV5-1 to TRBJ2-5, with D unclear. The length of the CDR3 is 14 residues. Germline V CDR1 and CDR2: SGHRS, YFSETQ. Between the trimmed V and J ends, which lost 3 bases and 1 base, there was a span of 10 bases. CDR3: CASSWAPGQETQYF. The CDR3 nucleotides are TGCGCCAGCAGCTGGGCGCCGGGCCAAGAGACCCAGTACTTC.

A note on this clone: Other DNA sequences from this sample encode an identical CDR3 as well. The CDR3 region is CASAPGVQETQYF. The CDR3 DNA is TGCGCCAGCGCCCCGGGGGTCCAGGAGACCCAGTACTTC. The chain links TRBV5-1 to TRBJ2-5, with D tentatively TRBD2 (6 bases). From germline, CDR1 is SGHRS and CDR2 YFSETQ. Trimming cost V 7 bases and J 5 bases, with 15 bases left between them. This CDR3 is 13 amino acids long.

As DNA, the CDR3 is TGTGCCAGCAGCAAGTTGTGGGGGGGCAACACCGGGGAGCTGTTTTTT. This encodes CASSKLWGGNTGELFF. The J gene is TRBJ2-2, the V gene TRBV11-2; perhaps TRBD2 as D (7 bases). The CDR3 covers 16 residues. Germline V gene lookup returns CDR1 SGHAT and CDR2 FQNNGV. Deletions cut 5 bases from V and 2 bases from J, with 15 bases between.

The chain is built from TRBV10-1 and TRBJ1-4; TRBD1 agrees at 8 bases. Trimming at V came to 2 bases and at J to 8 bases, leaving 4 bases not matched to a gene. This CDR3 comprises 14 residues. Germline-derived CDR1 and CDR2 are WNHNN and SYGVQD (reference sequence). DNA for the CDR3: TGCGCCAGCAGTGAGGGCTCAGGGGGCGAAAAACTGTTTTTT. Residues: CASSEGSGGEKLFF.

CDR3: CASSRDSGENNEQFF. In DNA, the CDR3 is TGTGCCAGCAGCCGGGATAGCGGGGAAAACAATGAGCAGTTCTTC. The V gene is TRBV7-3, the J gene TRBJ2-1, with TRBD2 identical over 8 bases. V shed 5 bases, J shed 5 bases, and the junction held 8 bases outside the gene matches. This CDR3 comprises 15 residues. Germline V gives CDR1 SGHTA, CDR2 FQGTGA.

In nucleotides, the CDR3 is TGCGCCAGCAGTCAATCCATGACGGTCCGGGGCACAGATACGCAGTATTTT. Amino acid sequence: CASSQSMTVRGTDTQYF. The chain joins TRBV23-1 to TRBJ2-3; no firm D call. TRBV23-1 is identified as an open reading frame with a role that is uncertain. V lost 0 bases and J 1 base, leaving 14 bases between the germline ends. CDR3 length: 17 residues.

The chain uses TRBV4-3 and TRBJ1-6; D is unresolved. This CDR3 has 15 residues. Between the trimmed V and J ends, which lost 1 base and 2 bases, there was a span of 6 bases. Germline V gives CDR1 LGHNA, CDR2 YSLEER. CDR3 residues: CASSQAFTYNSPLHF. DNA for the CDR3: TGCGCCAGCAGCCAAGCGTTCACCTATAATTCACCCCTCCACTTT.

The chain links TRBV5-4 to TRBJ1-2, with D possibly matching TRBD1 (5 bases). The V gene lost 0 bases and the J gene lost 6 bases, with 12 bases spanning the gap. This CDR3 spans 14 amino acids. Germline loops: CDR1 SGHNT, CDR2 YYREEE (reference sequence). CDR3 in amino acids: CASSLDQGTNGYTF. Written as DNA, the CDR3 is TGTGCCAGCAGCTTGGACCAGGGAACAAATGGCTACACCTTC.

The J gene is TRBJ2-5, the V gene TRBV11-2; TRBD2 agrees at 7 bases. In germline, CDR1 is SGHAT, CDR2 FQNNGV. This CDR3 spans 13 amino acids. J lost 5 bases, V lost 4 bases, and 4 bases had no gene match. As DNA, the CDR3 is TGTGCCAGCAGCTGGGACTACGGGGAGACCCAGTACTTC. Amino acids: CASSWDYGETQYF.

The chain is built from TRBV7-9 and TRBJ2-2, with 8 bases identical to TRBD2. This CDR3 has 15 residues. The germline V gene encodes CDR1 SEHNR and CDR2 FQNEAQ (reference sequence). V dropped 5 bases and J dropped 5; count of bases not matched to a gene: 7. The CDR3 DNA sequence: TGTGCCAGCAGCGTAGGGACTAGTCCTACCGGGGAGCTGTTTTTT. Amino acids: CASSVGTSPTGELFF.

The rearrangement links TRBV9 to TRBJ1-6, with no clear D. Germline values: CDR1 SGDLS, CDR2 YYNGEE. The CDR3 length is 15 residues. V lost 4 bases to trimming and J lost 8 bases, with 16 bases between them. The CDR3 region is CASSPRIAQYSPLHF. Here the CDR3 DNA reads TGTGCCAGCAGCCCTAGGATCGCCCAGTATTCACCCCTCCACTTT.

The rearrangement uses TRBV7-9 and TRBJ1-2; D is perhaps TRBD1 (5 bases). V shed 4 bases and J shed 6 bases, with 18 bases lying between them. Per germline, CDR1 SEHNR and CDR2 FQNEAQ (reference sequence). The CDR3 sequence is 15 residues long. The CDR3 sequence: CASSSTGRPTHGYTF. The DNA for the CDR3 is TGTGCCAGCAGCTCCACGGGACGACCGACCCATGGCTACACCTTC.

This clone was detected only a few times. This chain uses TRBV7-9 with TRBJ2-7, with D perhaps matching TRBD1 or TRBD2 (6 bases each). The CDR3 loop spans 14 amino acids. Germline CDR1 and CDR2: SEHNR and FQNEAQ (reference sequence). Trimming cost V 5 bases and J 4 bases, with 15 bases left between them. Written as DNA, the CDR3 is TGTGCCAGCAGCCCGAGAGGGGGGCTATACGAGCAGTACTTC. Amino acids: CASSPRGGLYEQYF. Full variable domain (rest looked up from reference TRBV7-9 and TRBJ2-7): DTGVSQNPRHKITKRGQNVTFRCDPISEHNRLYWYRQTLGQGPEFLTYFQNEAQLEKSRLLSDRFSAERPKGSFSTLEIQRTEQGDSAMYLCASSPRGGLYEQYFGPGTRLTVT.

This chain joins TRBV5-1 and TRBJ1-3; TRBD1 aligns across 7 bases. This CDR3 is built from 15 residues. The germline CDR1 and CDR2 sequences are SGHRS and YFSETQ. The V gene end was trimmed by 4 bases and the J gene end by 2 bases; junction bases not matched to a gene: 6. The CDR3 here is CASSRMTGTGNTIYF. The CDR3 region has the DNA TGCGCCAGCAGCCGAATGACAGGGACTGGAAACACCATATATTTT.

V usage is TRBV5-6 and J usage is TRBJ1-5; D gene uncertain. The CDR3 sequence is 12 residues long. V was pared by 1 base and J by 4 bases, with 3 bases between. CDR1 is SGHDT and CDR2 is YYEEEE in the germline V gene. The CDR3 region is CASSLFNQPQHF. The CDR3 DNA reads as TGTGCCAGCAGCTTGTTTAATCAGCCCCAGCATTTT. Together with reference TRBV5-6 and TRBJ1-5, the CDR3 gives the full variable domain: DAGVTQSPTHLIKTRGQQVTLRCSPKSGHDTVSWYQQALGQGPQFIFQYYEEEERQRGNFPDRFSGHQFPNYSSELNVNALLLGDSALYLCASSLFNQPQHFGDGTRLSIL.

This chain joins TRBV6-1 and TRBJ1-1; unclear D gene. CDR1 is MNHNS and CDR2 is SASEGT in the germline V gene. V was cut by 2 bases and J by 1 base, with 5 bases left in between. The length of the CDR3 is 13 residues. The CDR3: CASSEHRNTEAFF. The CDR3 bases are TGTGCCAGCAGTGAACACAGGAACACTGAAGCTTTCTTT.

This clone was seen only a few times. The rearrangement links TRBV27 to TRBJ1-6, with D hard to call. Trimming cost V 2 bases and J 10 bases, with 12 bases left between them. Germline CDR1 MNHEY, CDR2 SMNVEV (reference sequence). This CDR3 contains 14 residues. CDR3 loop: CASSLEGDGSPLHF. Here the CDR3 DNA reads TGTGCCAGCAGTTTAGAGGGAGACGGGTCACCCCTCCACTTT.

This rearrangement joins TRBV27 to TRBJ1-5, with 8 bases matching TRBD1. Germline V CDR1 and CDR2: MNHEY, SMNVEV (reference sequence). Germline trimming cut 5 bases from V and 0 bases from J; bases unmatched to any gene: 9. The CDR3 is 17 residues long. The CDR3 protein is CASSPGTGPYSNQPQHF. CDR3 coding DNA: TGTGCCAGCAGTCCTGGGACAGGACCGTATAGCAATCAGCCCCAGCATTTT.

The DNA of the CDR3 is TGTGCCAGTACGTTATCAGCAGGGAGACATCAGCCCCAGCATTTT. Protein sequence: CASTLSAGRHQPQHF. The genes are TRBV19 and TRBJ1-5; D might be TRBD1 (5 bases). CDR1 LNHDA and CDR2 SQIVND come from the germline V gene (reference sequence). This CDR3 has 15 amino acids. V lost 7 bases and J lost 5, with 18 bases in between.

The chain combines TRBV11-2 with TRBJ1-1, with D maybe TRBD1 (6 bases). The germline V gene encodes CDR1 SGHAT and CDR2 FQNNGV. The CDR3 covers 15 residues. The ends were cut back, 2 bases at V and 4 bases at J, with 14 bases in the middle. DNA for the CDR3: TGTGCCAGCAGCTTATCCTTAGGGGGGGGCACTGAAGCTTTCTTT. Translating gives CASSLSLGGGTEAFF.

The V and J genes are TRBV5-1 and TRBJ1-2; unclear D gene. Germline-derived CDR1 and CDR2 are SGHRS and YFSETQ. This CDR3 is built from 14 residues. V shed 3 bases and J shed 3 bases, with 12 bases lying between them. The CDR3 here is CASSSPGSHYGYTF. The CDR3 DNA sequence: TGCGCCAGCAGCTCCCCGGGGAGCCACTATGGCTACACCTTC.

The chain recombines TRBV9 with TRBJ1-6; D not resolved. The CDR3 spans 12 residues. Trimming removed 0 bases at V and 10 bases at J, with 5 bases between. Per germline, CDR1 SGDLS and CDR2 YYNGEE. CDR3 amino acids: CASSVGGSPLHF. CDR3 nucleotides: TGTGCCAGCAGCGTAGGAGGGTCACCCCTCCACTTT.

For the CDR3, the DNA is TGTGCCAGCAGGCTCGGGACAGGGCAGGAAAAACTGTTTTTT. Encoded protein: CASRLGTGQEKLFF. The rearrangement joins TRBV2 to TRBJ1-4, with 9 bases aligning to TRBD1. Trimming at V came to 6 bases and at J to 8 bases, leaving 7 bases not matched to a gene. The germline gives CDR1 SNHLY, CDR2 FYNNEI. This CDR3 has 14 residues.

The chain carries TRBV9 and TRBJ2-5, with TRBD1 matching over 9 bases. The J segment lost 5 bases and the V segment lost 2 bases, leaving 7 bases of the junction unmatched. The CDR3 totals 15 residues. Looked up from germline, CDR1 is SGDLS and CDR2 is YYNGEE. This CDR3 reads CASSVAGTGFETQYF. CDR3 nucleotide sequence: TGTGCCAGCAGCGTCGCCGGGACAGGGTTTGAGACCCAGTACTTC.

The rearrangement uses TRBV5-1 and TRBJ1-1, with D possibly matching TRBD1 (6 bases). V lost 4 bases, J lost 3 bases, and 25 bases lay in between. The CDR3 extends over 18 amino acids. Germline V gene sequence: CDR1 SGHRS, CDR2 YFSETQ. In DNA, the CDR3 is TGCGCCAGCAGCCCAACCGTAGGGGGAATTGCCAAGGACACTGAAGCTTTCTTT. Residues: CASSPTVGGIAKDTEAFF.